This is a list of T cell receptor beta chains from one sample in a study of T-cell reconstitution after alpha-beta-depleted transplantation in children. MiXCR was run by TCRdb on the PCR reads, yielding one entry per CDR3 protein. The table includes fewer than 450,000 distinct CDR3 sequences, around 15% detected once. The specimen was PBMCs, mostly from graft donor cells, collected 360 days after TCRalphabeta/CD19-depleted stem cell transplant. The source of these receptors is a male patient under 10 years old who had a stem cell transplant for acute lymphoblastic leukemia, so the T cells may come from the graft donor. CDR3s include the opening cysteine and the closing phenylalanine or tryptophan. D genes are given only for firm matches. Rows may omit the clone size; those that give it use once, few, many or a size class.

V gene: TRBV5-1
J gene: TRBJ2-5
D gene: TRBD2
CDR3 length: 15
clone size: NA
CDR3 protein: CASSPTSGLQETQYF
CDR3 DNA: TGCGCCAGCAGCCCGACTAGCGGGCTGCAAGAGACCCAGTACTTC

V gene: TRBV4-2
J gene: TRBJ2-5
D gene: NA
CDR3 length: 13
clone size: NA
CDR3 protein: CASGPWQQETQYF
CDR3 DNA: TGTGCCAGCGGCCCTTGGCAGCAAGAGACCCAGTACTTC

V gene: TRBV7-8
J gene: TRBJ2-7
D gene: NA
CDR3 length: 17
clone size: many
CDR3 protein: CASSLVVGVGGYYEQYF
CDR3 DNA: TGTGCCAGCAGCTTAGTGGTGGGAGTGGGGGGTTACTACGAGCAGTACTTC

V gene: TRBV5-6
J gene: TRBJ1-5
D gene: NA
CDR3 length: 15
clone size: NA
CDR3 protein: CASSLAQGSNQPLHF
CDR3 DNA: TGTGCCAGCAGCTTGGCTCAGGGTAGCAATCAGCCCCTGCATTTT

V gene: TRBV10-3
J gene: TRBJ2-4
D gene: TRBD1
CDR3 length: 14
clone size: NA
CDR3 protein: CAIIRTGRKNIQYF
CDR3 DNA: TGTGCCATCATTCGGACAGGGCGCAAAAACATTCAGTACTTC

V gene: TRBV7-2
J gene: TRBJ2-2
D gene: NA
CDR3 length: 13
clone size: NA
CDR3 protein: CASSLTISGELFF
CDR3 DNA: TGTGCCAGCAGCTTAACTATCTCGGGGGAGCTGTTTTTT

V gene: TRBV15
J gene: TRBJ2-7
D gene: NA
CDR3 length: 12
clone size: NA
CDR3 protein: CATSRGYYEQYF
CDR3 DNA: TGTGCCACCAGCAGAGGTTACTACGAGCAGTACTTC

V gene: TRBV7-2
J gene: TRBJ2-1
D gene: NA
CDR3 length: 17
clone size: few
CDR3 protein: CASSLWATSSSYNEQFF
CDR3 DNA: TGTGCCAGCAGCTTATGGGCGACTTCCAGCTCCTACAATGAGCAGTTCTTC

V gene: TRBV6-2/TRBV6-3
J gene: TRBJ1-6
D gene: NA
CDR3 length: 16
clone size: many
CDR3 protein: CASSFGTEAYNSPLHF
CDR3 DNA: TGTGCCAGCAGTTTCGGAACAGAGGCTTATAATTCACCCCTCCACTTT

V gene: TRBV10-3
J gene: TRBJ2-5
D gene: NA
CDR3 length: 16
clone size: few
CDR3 protein: CAISEDQVLGQETQYF
CDR3 DNA: TGTGCCATCAGTGAGGACCAGGTCCTGGGTCAAGAGACCCAGTACTTC